This passage covers 15 T cell receptor beta chains from one sample sequenced in a study of CD8+CD57+ T cells in acquired aplastic anemia (dated by TCRdb to the late 2010s). Reads for this sample came from an Illumina HiSeq 2000. TCR beta VDJ combination and CDR3 sequence profiling used genomic DNA as the template. TCRdb handled the public reads itself, with Q25 trimming in fastp and clone calling in MiXCR, and kept productive beta chains. Merged by CDR3 protein, the rows form single entries marked with the most common genes and DNA. Counted in this sample were 150,000 or so distinct CDR3 sequences; roughly 48% of them appeared once. About 1.2% of the sample rests with the top ten. The patients picked for sequencing were ones in whom flow cytometry had shown an expansion of CD8+CD57+ cells. The material sequenced was sorted CD4+, CD8+, or CD8+CD57+ T cells (not recorded which) from PBMCs. The source is a human donor with aplastic anemia.

A word on this clonotype: At one of its ends the junction is not consistent with the germline gene, which may arise from a read error. V usage is TRBV10-3 and J usage is TRBJ1-2; D call uncertain. The CDR3 contains 12 residues. The V gene's germline CDR1 is ENHRY and CDR2 SYGVKD. The CDR3 region has the DNA TGTGCCATCAGTGCGAGAAACTATGGCCACACCTTC. Encoded protein: CAISARNYGHTF.

The table lists this clonotype with a few counts. This sequence joins TRBV28 and TRBJ1-1, with D unresolved. The length of the CDR3 is 13 residues. CDR1 is MDHEN and CDR2 is SYDVKM in the germline V gene. The ends were cut back, 6 bases at V and 6 bases at J, with 14 bases in the middle. The CDR3 region has the DNA TGTGCCAGCAGCCGTTTCGGACTGCCTGAAGCTTTCTTT. Translation gives CASSRFGLPEAFF.

This clonotype occurred many times. This chain links TRBV7-9 with TRBJ2-1, with D unclear. The V end lost 6 bases, the J end lost 8 bases, and 5 bases lay between the germline ends. CDR1 is SEHNR, CDR2 FQNEAQ, per germline (reference sequence). The CDR3 spans 10 residues. This chain's CDR3 is CASSQYEQFF. CDR3 nucleotides: TGTGCCAGCAGTCAGTATGAGCAGTTCTTC.

The chain uses TRBV15 and TRBJ2-7; 9 nucleotides line up with TRBD1. J was trimmed by 6 bases and V by 6 bases; bases with no gene match: 6. This CDR3 has 13 residues. Germline V lookup: CDR1 LNHNV, CDR2 YYDKDF (reference sequence). The CDR3 spells CATSPGQGGEQYF. In nucleotides, the CDR3 is TGTGCCACCAGTCCGGGACAGGGTGGCGAGCAGTACTTC.

This clonotype was observed many times. The chain recombines TRBV5-6 with TRBJ2-1, with TRBD1 matching 9 bases. Germline loops: CDR1 SGHDT, CDR2 YYEEEE. The trim removed 2 bases at V and 4 bases at J, leaving 4 bases unmatched. The CDR3 has 15 amino acids. The CDR3 loop reads CASSLGTGPYNEQFF. The CDR3 DNA sequence: TGTGCCAGCAGCTTAGGGACAGGGCCTTACAATGAGCAGTTCTTC. Full variable domain (remainder filled in from reference TRBV5-6 and TRBJ2-1): DAGVTQSPTHLIKTRGQQVTLRCSPKSGHDTVSWYQQALGQGPQFIFQYYEEEERQRGNFPDRFSGHQFPNYSSELNVNALLLGDSALYLCASSLGTGPYNEQFFGPGTRLTVL.

About this clonotype: At one end the junction does not follow the germline gene, possibly because of a read error. The genes are TRBV7-7 and TRBJ2-5; the D gene is possibly TRBD1 (6 bases). From germline, CDR1 is SSHAT and CDR2 FNYEAQ (reference sequence). This CDR3 comprises 16 residues. CDR3 in DNA: TGTGCTAGCAGCCCCTGGACAGCAGACTACCAAGAGACCCAGTACTTC. It specifies CASSPWTADYQETQYF.

This clonotype was detected ten times or more. The chain couples TRBV20-1 to TRBJ1-1; 8 positions match TRBD1. Germline values: CDR1 DFQATT, CDR2 SNEGSKA (reference sequence). The CDR3 is made up of 13 amino acids. The J segment lost 5 bases and the V segment lost 5 bases, leaving 7 bases of the junction unmatched. The CDR3 region is CSALQDRETEAFF. The CDR3 region has the DNA TGCAGTGCTTTGCAGGACAGGGAAACTGAAGCTTTCTTT.

The rearrangement joins TRBV10-3 to TRBJ2-2; D unresolved. With 10 bases removed from V and 8 bases from J, the gap between germline ends came to 8 bases. There are 10 residues in the CDR3. The V gene's germline CDR1 is ENHRY and CDR2 SYGVKD. The CDR3 nucleotides read TGTGCCAGCAAGACAGGGGAGCTGTTTTTT. This gives the protein CASKTGELFF.

With respect to this clonotype: This likely comes from a read error, as the CDR3 has no conserved phenylalanine or tryptophan at its end. The CDR3: CASSVKWRSPLHS. The CDR3 nucleotides are TGTGCCAGCAGTGTTAAGTGGCGCTCACCCCTCCACTCT. The chain employs TRBV2 and TRBJ1-6; no clear D. This CDR3 is built from 13 residues. The ends were cut back, 4 bases at V and 10 bases at J, with 11 bases in the middle. Germline-derived CDR1 and CDR2 are SNHLY and FYNNEI.

This clonotype was observed at least ten times. V gene TRBV7-8 combines with J gene TRBJ2-7; D might be TRBD1 (6 bases). Germline-derived CDR1 and CDR2 are SGHVS and FQNEAQ. V lost 4 bases, J lost 2 bases, and 12 bases lay in between. This CDR3 contains 14 residues. CDR3 region: CASSSQGSTYEQYF. In DNA, the CDR3 is TGTGCCAGCAGCTCCCAGGGGTCTACCTACGAGCAGTACTTC.

Ten or more counts support this clonotype. This sequence joins TRBV12-3 or TRBV12-4 and TRBJ2-1, with D possibly TRBD1 on 6 matching bases. The CDR3 loop spans 12 amino acids. Trimming left V 5 bases short and J 5 bases short, with 7 bases between. The CDR3 here is CASSQGNNEQFF. The CDR3, as DNA: TGTGCCAGCAGTCAGGGGAACAATGAGCAGTTCTTC.

The genes are TRBV20-1 and TRBJ2-7; 11 bases line up with TRBD2. CDR1 is DFQATT and CDR2 is SNEGSKA in the germline V gene (reference sequence). The CDR3 has 14 residues. With 4 bases clipped from V and 6 bases from J, the junction kept 8 bases outside the gene matches. The DNA of the CDR3 is TGCAGTGCTACCCCTAGCGGGAGGACGGCCGAGCAGTACTTC. Translating it yields CSATPSGRTAEQYF.

The rearrangement uses TRBV7-6 and TRBJ2-7; D unresolved. Matching the DNA end better, TRBJ2-5 makes the J call doubtful. CDR1 and CDR2 from the germline V gene are SGHVS and FNYEAQ. This CDR3 contains 14 residues. The CDR3 nucleotides are TGTGCCAGCAGCTTGCGACGTCAGAAAGAGACCCAGTACTTC. Encoded protein: CASSLRRQKETQYF.

The gene calls are TRBV19 and TRBJ1-3, with a tentative D call TRBD1 (5 bases). This CDR3 is built from 14 residues. V was clipped by 8 bases and J by 0 bases, with 11 bases between them. The germline V gene has CDR1 LNHDA and CDR2 SQIVND (reference sequence). The CDR3 coding sequence is TGTGCCAGTGGAACAGGAAGCTCTGGAAACACCATATATTTT. Protein product: CASGTGSSGNTIYF.

The chain recombines TRBV15 with TRBJ2-1; D gene uncertain. V lost 3 bases to trimming and J lost 0 bases, with 12 bases between them. Germline lookup yields CDR1 LNHNV and CDR2 YYDKDF (reference sequence). The CDR3 runs 16 residues. The CDR3 loop reads CATSSGMKPSYNEQFF. CDR3 bases: TGTGCCACCAGCAGCGGTATGAAGCCCTCCTACAATGAGCAGTTCTTC. The full variable domain, in which reference TRBV15 and TRBJ2-1 provide the parts outside the CDR3, is DAMVIQNPRYQVTQFGKPVTLSCSQTLNHNVMYWYQQKSSQAPKLLFHYYDKDFNNEADTPDNFQSRRPNTSFCFLDIRSPGLGDTAMYLCATSSGMKPSYNEQFFGPGTRLTVL.